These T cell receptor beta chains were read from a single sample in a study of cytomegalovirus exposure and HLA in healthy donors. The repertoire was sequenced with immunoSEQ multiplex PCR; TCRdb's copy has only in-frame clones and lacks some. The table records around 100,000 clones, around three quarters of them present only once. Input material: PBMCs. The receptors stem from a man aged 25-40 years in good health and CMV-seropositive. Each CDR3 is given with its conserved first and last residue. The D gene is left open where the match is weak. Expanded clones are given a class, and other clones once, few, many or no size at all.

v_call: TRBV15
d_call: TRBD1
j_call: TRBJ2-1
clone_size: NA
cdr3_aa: CATSRDSRGLVNEQFF
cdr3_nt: TGTGCCACCAGCAGAGATTCCAGGGGGCTCGTAAATGAGCAGTTCTTC

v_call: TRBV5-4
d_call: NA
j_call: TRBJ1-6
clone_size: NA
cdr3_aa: CASSLTGMALHF
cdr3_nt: TGTGCCAGCAGCTTGACAGGGATGGCCCTCCACTTT

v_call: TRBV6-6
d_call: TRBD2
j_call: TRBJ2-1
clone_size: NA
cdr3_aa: CASSYPGGGGHEQFF
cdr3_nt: TGTGCCAGCAGTTACCCCGGCGGGGGGGGGCATGAGCAGTTCTTC

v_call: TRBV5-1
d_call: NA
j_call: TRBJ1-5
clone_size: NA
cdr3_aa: CASSRDSNQPQHF
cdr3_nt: TGCGCCAGCAGCCGGGATAGCAATCAGCCCCAGCATTTT

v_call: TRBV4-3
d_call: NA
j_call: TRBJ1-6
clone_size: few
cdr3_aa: CASSQVQVGSPLHF
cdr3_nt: TGCGCCAGCAGCCAAGTCCAGGTCGGTTCACCCCTCCACTTT

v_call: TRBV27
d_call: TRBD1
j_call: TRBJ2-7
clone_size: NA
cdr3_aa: CASSLGTGAYEQYF
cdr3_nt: TGTGCCAGCAGTTTAGGGACAGGGGCGTACGAGCAGTACTTC

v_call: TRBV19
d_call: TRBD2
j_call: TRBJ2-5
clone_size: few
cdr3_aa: CASSGGAGGRETQYF
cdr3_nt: TGTGCCAGTAGTGGAGGGGCGGGGGGCCGAGAGACCCAGTACTTC

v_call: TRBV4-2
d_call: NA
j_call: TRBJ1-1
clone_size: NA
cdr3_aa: CASSQQLTRGNTEAFF
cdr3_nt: TGTGCCAGCAGCCAACAACTTACCCGAGGGAACACTGAAGCTTTCTTT

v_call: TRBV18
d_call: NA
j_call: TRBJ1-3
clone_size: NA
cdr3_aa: CASSPPGGGNTIYF
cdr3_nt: TGTGCCAGCTCACCACCCGGCGGTGGAAACACCATATATTTT

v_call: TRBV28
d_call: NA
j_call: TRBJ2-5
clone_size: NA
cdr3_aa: CASRDPRQVETQYF
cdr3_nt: TGTGCCAGCAGAGACCCAAGACAAGTAGAGACCCAGTACTTC

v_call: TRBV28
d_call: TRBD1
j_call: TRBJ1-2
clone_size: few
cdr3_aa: CASSQTDRVNGYTF
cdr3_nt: TGTGCCAGCAGTCAAACAGACAGGGTAAATGGCTACACCTTC

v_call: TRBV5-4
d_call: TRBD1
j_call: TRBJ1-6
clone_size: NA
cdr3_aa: CASSLDRGDSPLHF
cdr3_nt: TGTGCCAGCAGCTTGGACAGGGGGGATTCACCCCTCCACTTT

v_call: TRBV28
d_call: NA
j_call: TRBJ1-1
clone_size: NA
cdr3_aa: CASSKIGGRNTEAFF
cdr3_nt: TGTGCCAGCAGCAAGATCGGGGGGCGGAACACTGAAGCTTTCTTT

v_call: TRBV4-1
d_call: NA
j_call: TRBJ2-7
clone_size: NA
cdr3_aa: CASSQEESSYEQYF
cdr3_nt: TGCGCCAGCAGCCAAGAAGAGAGCTCCTACGAGCAGTACTTC

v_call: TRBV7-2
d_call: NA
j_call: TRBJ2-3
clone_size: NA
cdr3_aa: CASSPGTLTDTQYF
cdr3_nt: TGTGCCAGCAGCCCAGGGACACTCACAGATACGCAGTATTTT

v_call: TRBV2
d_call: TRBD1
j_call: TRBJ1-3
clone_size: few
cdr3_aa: CASKDPGGTRYGNTIYF
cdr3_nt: TGTGCCAGCAAGGATCCAGGGGGTACCCGCTATGGAAACACCATATATTTT

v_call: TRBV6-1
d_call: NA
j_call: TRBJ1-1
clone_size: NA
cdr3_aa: CASRESRGLTEAFF
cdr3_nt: TGTGCCAGCAGAGAATCCAGGGGATTGACTGAAGCTTTCTTT

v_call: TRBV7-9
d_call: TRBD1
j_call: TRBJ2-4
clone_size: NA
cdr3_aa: CASSSGMGQGRAAKNIQYF
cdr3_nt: TGTGCCAGCAGCTCCGGAATGGGACAGGGGAGGGCAGCCAAAAACATTCAGTACTTC

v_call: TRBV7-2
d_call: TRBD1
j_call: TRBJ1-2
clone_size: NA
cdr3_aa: CASSSGQAIGYTF
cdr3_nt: TGTGCCAGCAGCTCCGGACAGGCTATCGGCTACACCTTC

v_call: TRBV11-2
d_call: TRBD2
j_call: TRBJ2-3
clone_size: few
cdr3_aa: CASSFWTSGGGWTQYF
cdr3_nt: TGTGCCAGCAGCTTCTGGACTAGCGGGGGTGGGTGGACGCAGTATTTT

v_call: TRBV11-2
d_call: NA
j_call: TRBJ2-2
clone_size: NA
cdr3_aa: CASSPFPGELFF
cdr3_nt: TGTGCCAGCAGCCCTTTCCCCGGGGAGCTGTTTTTT